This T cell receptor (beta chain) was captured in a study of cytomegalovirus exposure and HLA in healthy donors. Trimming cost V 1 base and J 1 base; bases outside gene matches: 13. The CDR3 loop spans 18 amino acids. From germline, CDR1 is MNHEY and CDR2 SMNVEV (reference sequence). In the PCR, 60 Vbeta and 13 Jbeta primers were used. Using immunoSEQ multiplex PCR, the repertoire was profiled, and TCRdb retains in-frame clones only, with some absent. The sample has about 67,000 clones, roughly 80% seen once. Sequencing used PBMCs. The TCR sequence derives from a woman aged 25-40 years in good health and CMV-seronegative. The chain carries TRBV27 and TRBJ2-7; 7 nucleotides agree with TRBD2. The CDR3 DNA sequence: TGTGCCAGCAGTTTATTAGGTCACCGGCGGGGGAGATCCTACGAGCAGTACTTC. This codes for CASSLLGHRRGRSYEQYF.